This TCR beta chain was sequenced during a study of T cell repertoires in cytomegalovirus infection. This clonotype was picked up a small number of times. One junction end disagrees with the germline gene, perhaps due to a read error. One entry per CDR3 protein, called by TCRdb with MiXCR from the reads. The sample carries roughly 180,000 distinct CDR3 sequences, 17% recorded once. The CDR3 extends over 13 amino acids. Germline V gene sequence: CDR1 LNHDA, CDR2 SQIVND (reference sequence). The TCR was taken from a human donor in good health (CMV status not recorded). Some clones in this sample may be carry-over from other donors' samples. The sequenced sample consisted of CD8+ T cells from PBMCs. The rearrangement uses TRBV19 and TRBJ2-7, with D tentatively TRBD1 or TRBD2 (5 bases each). The CDR3 nucleotides are TGTACCAGTAGTCCCGGGACCTCCTACGAGCAGTACTTC. Amino acids: CTSSPGTSYEQYF.